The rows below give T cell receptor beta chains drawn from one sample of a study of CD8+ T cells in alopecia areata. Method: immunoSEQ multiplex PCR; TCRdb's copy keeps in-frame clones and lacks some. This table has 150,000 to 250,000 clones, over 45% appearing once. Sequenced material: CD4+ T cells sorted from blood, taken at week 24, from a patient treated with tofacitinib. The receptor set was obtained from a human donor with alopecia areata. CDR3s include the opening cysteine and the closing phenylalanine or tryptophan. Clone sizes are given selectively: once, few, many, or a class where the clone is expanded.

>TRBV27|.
CASSLTSGGLGWYEQYF
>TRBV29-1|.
CSVGGRGQDQPQHF
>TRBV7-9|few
CASSVLAGGNTGELFF
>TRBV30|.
CAWSPGLEQETQYF
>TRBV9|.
CASSNPLAKNIQYF
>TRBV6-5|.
CASRERGGEQYF
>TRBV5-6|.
CASSLAGFEQFF
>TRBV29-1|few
CSVVTPGGRDEQFF
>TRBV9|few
CASSARQGGYTF
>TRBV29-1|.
CSVGTGGQETQYF
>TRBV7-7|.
CASSQDRGQETQYF
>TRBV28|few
CASSLTGERETQYF
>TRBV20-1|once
CSASFRNEQFF
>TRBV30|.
CAWNGGPPNYGYTF
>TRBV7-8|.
CASSLDPAGGTDTQYF
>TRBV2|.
CASSMDRSTDTQYF
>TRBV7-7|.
CASRPQGAGELFF
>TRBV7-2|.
CASSLREGNQPQHF
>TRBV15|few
CATSREGAGGRYGYTF
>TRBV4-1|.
CASSPGTLETQYF
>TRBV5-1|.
CASSLGWDEQFF
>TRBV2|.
CASSRTNQETQYF
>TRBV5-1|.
CASSRDGRNTGELFF
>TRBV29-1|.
CSVGQERSGPLSTDTQYF
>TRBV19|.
CASTVTNSNQPQHF
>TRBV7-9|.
CASSLGLSQETQYF
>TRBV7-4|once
CASSHGTSFLRTDTQYF
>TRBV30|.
CAWSNGRRGNTIYF
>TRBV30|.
CAWSVRQGAVYGYTF
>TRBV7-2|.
CASQPGQETQYF
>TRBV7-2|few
CASSPQGGPVEQYF
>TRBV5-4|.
CASSLEAGEQETQYF
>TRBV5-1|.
CASSSQGYTEAFF
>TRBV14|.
CAWGPRGGYTF
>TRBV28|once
CASSSTGTGEETQYF
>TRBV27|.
CASSSFSNQPQHF
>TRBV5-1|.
CASSLYAGGQETQYF
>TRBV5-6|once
CASSSQGAGGSSSYTF
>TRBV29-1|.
CSVDGAYNTEAFF
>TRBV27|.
CASFGGVSYEQYF
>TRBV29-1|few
CSVVGQGNGYTF
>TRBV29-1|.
CSVLDGTTVGTF
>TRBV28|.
CASSSGPVWGEETQYF
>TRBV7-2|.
CASSLSGSTDTQYF
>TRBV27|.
CASSIRTGELFF
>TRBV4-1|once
CASSQDGGAAANTGELFF
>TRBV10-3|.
CAISESNEQYF